This TCR beta chain comes out of a study of human T cells and chemical hapten exposure. The wider study: Scalp application of diphenylcyclopropenone was performed weekly in patients across the entire roughly 23-week study.

This CDR3 spans 11 amino acids. Germline V lookup: CDR1 GTSNPN, CDR2 SVGIG (reference sequence). MiXCR, run by TCRdb on the RACE reads, gives a single entry per CDR3 protein. The table shows 95,000 to 150,000 distinct CDR3 sequences, with roughly 12% occurring only once. The time point denotes: patch test 3, about 24 weeks after DPC sensitization. Noted treatment: therapeutic diphenylcyclopropenone sensitization with weekly scalp DPC. This clonotype was detected a few times. The V gene is TRBV30, the J gene TRBJ2-7; D assignment may be TRBD1 or TRBD2 (7 bases each). The receptor was derived from a woman aged 50 to 60 with alopecia areata. Some clones in this sample may be carry-over from other donors' samples. The sequences come from whole blood, collected in connection with sensitization to the hapten diphenylcyclopropenone (DPC). The CDR3 bases are TGTGGGGGGGGACAGATTTACGAGCAGTACTTC. Residues: CGGGQIYEQYF.